These T cell receptor beta chains were read from a single sample in a study of graft-versus-host responses after intestinal transplantation. These receptors' antigens are unknown. The method was immunoSEQ multiplex PCR; TCRdb's version includes in-frame clones alone and lacks a portion of them. The sample has 95,000 to 110,000 clones, roughly 90% seen once. The sequenced sample was unstimulated CD4+ T cells sorted from spleen or lymph node cells, obtained before transplant. The receptors stem from a human donor who was the organ donor for an intestinal transplant. CDR3s include the opening cysteine and the closing phenylalanine or tryptophan. The order of the fields is D gene, clone size, V gene, J gene, CDR3 DNA, CDR3 protein. A D gene is named only where the DNA matches it firmly. Clone sizes are given selectively: once, few, many, or a class where the clone is expanded.

D gene: .; clone size: .; V gene: TRBV7-3; J gene: TRBJ1-1; CDR3 DNA: TGTGCCAGCAGCTTCCGGAGGAACACTGAAGCTTTCTTT; CDR3 protein: CASSFRRNTEAFF
D gene: .; clone size: few; V gene: TRBV9; J gene: TRBJ1-1; CDR3 DNA: TGTGCCAGCACCACAGAGGCGGATATGAACACTGAAGCTTTCTTT; CDR3 protein: CASTTEADMNTEAFF
D gene: TRBD2; clone size: .; V gene: TRBV2; J gene: TRBJ2-7; CDR3 DNA: TGTGCCAGCAGTATTAGCGGGAGGGCCCTTTCTGGGTACGAGCAGTACTTC; CDR3 protein: CASSISGRALSGYEQYF
D gene: TRBD1; clone size: once; V gene: TRBV2; J gene: TRBJ1-5; CDR3 DNA: TGTGCCAGCAATGCGGGACAGGTAGCCAATCAGCCCCAGCATTTT; CDR3 protein: CASNAGQVANQPQHF
D gene: TRBD1; clone size: .; V gene: TRBV29-1; J gene: TRBJ1-1; CDR3 DNA: TGCAGCGTCGCCTTATGGGACAGGGTGAAGAAGGCTTTCTTT; CDR3 protein: CSVALWDRVKKAFF
D gene: .; clone size: .; V gene: TRBV10-1; J gene: TRBJ2-2; CDR3 DNA: TGCGCCAGCGGCTCCGGGACCGCGAACACCGGGGAGCTGTTTTTT; CDR3 protein: CASGSGTANTGELFF
D gene: .; clone size: once; V gene: TRBV5-1; J gene: TRBJ1-5; CDR3 DNA: TGCGCCAGCAGCTTGGGGGGGCCCAATCAGCCCCAGCATTTT; CDR3 protein: CASSLGGPNQPQHF
D gene: .; clone size: .; V gene: TRBV7-3; J gene: TRBJ2-3; CDR3 DNA: TGTGCCAGCAGCTTAATAGGCGCGGCAGCCACAGATACGCAGTATTTT; CDR3 protein: CASSLIGAAATDTQYF
D gene: .; clone size: once; V gene: TRBV4-1; J gene: TRBJ2-4; CDR3 DNA: TGCGCCAGCAGCCAAGTACCCCAGGAAGCCAAAAACATTCAGTACTTC; CDR3 protein: CASSQVPQEAKNIQYF
D gene: .; clone size: .; V gene: TRBV9; J gene: TRBJ2-1; CDR3 DNA: TGTGCCAGCAGCGTAGACTTCGGGGTGGGAGGTGAGCAGTTCTTC; CDR3 protein: CASSVDFGVGGEQFF
D gene: TRBD1; clone size: .; V gene: TRBV6-6; J gene: TRBJ1-2; CDR3 DNA: TGTGCCAGCAGCCTAGGGGGCTCGAGGGGTAACTATGGCTACACCTTC; CDR3 protein: CASSLGGSRGNYGYTF